The source of this TCR beta chain is a study of blood T cell repertoires in COVID-19. Looking at the study overall: In each case, the material was cDNA or gDNA derived from T cells, B-cell-depleted T cells, or PBMCs.

The CDR3 contains 11 residues. CDR1 is SGHAT and CDR2 is FQDESV in the germline V gene (reference sequence). Concerning this clone itself: Relative to the germline gene, one junction end is altered; a read error may explain this.

Per the authors' pipeline: How many nucleated cells were present was estimated from reference gene primer amplification. Assay used: immunoSEQ multiplex PCR; TCRdb lists only in-frame clones, some missing. D and trimming come from the DNA, and the V and J calls and clone size come from that table. This table holds roughly 230,000 clones, 83% found once. The genes are TRBV11-1 and TRBJ2-7; D perhaps matches TRBD2 (5 bases). Sequenced material: peripheral blood. The source is a man between 35 and 55 years old with active or convalescent COVID-19. The DNA of the CDR3 is TGTGCCAGCAGCTCCCCGTGGGAGCAGTATTTC. This codes for CASSSPWEQYF.